Below are 26 T cell receptor beta chains sequenced from a single sample in a study of regulatory T cells in long-lasting Graves disease. As for time point: persistent/refractory GD, antithyroid drugs over 5 years with positive TRAb. From PBMCs, RNA was extracted and then used to make the TCR library. The authors built TCR beta libraries using iRepertoire HTBI primers and Arm-PCR of CDR3 regions. TCRdb fed the multiplex PCR reads into MiXCR, producing one record per CDR3 protein. Altogether approximately 400,000 distinct CDR3 sequences are present, roughly 20% being singletons, with the ten largest covering roughly 20%. Here the sequenced sample was peripheral blood mononuclear cells (PBMCs), taken when the disease was refractory, from a patient treated with antithyroid drugs. The receptors shown here come from a female donor with Graves disease.

J is TRBJ2-1 and V is TRBV14; 10 bases line up with TRBD2. From germline, CDR1 is SGHDN and CDR2 FVKESK. V trimming: 2 bases; J trimming: 3 bases; junction bases outside the gene matches: 4. The CDR3 sequence is 16 residues long. The CDR3 sequence is CASSQLAGANYNEQFF. The CDR3 DNA follows: TGTGCCAGCAGCCAACTAGCGGGAGCTAACTACAATGAGCAGTTCTTC.

This clonotype was counted a few times. One end of the junction fails to match germline, which may point to a read error. The chain combines TRBV12-3 or TRBV12-4 with TRBJ2-2; tentative D call: TRBD1 (6 bases). The CDR3 is 16 residues long. The CDR3 sequence: CASSKEPGHLTGKLFF. CDR3 bases: TGTGCCAGCAGCAAGGAACCGGGACACCTAACCGGGAAGCTGTTTTTT.

This clonotype was recorded a few times. The CDR3 loop is CASSFDAPNTGELFF. The CDR3, as DNA: TGTGCCAGCAGCTTCGACGCGCCGAACACCGGGGAGCTGTTTTTT. The rearrangement joins TRBV7-9 to TRBJ2-2; no reliable D call. V lost 3 bases and J 0 bases, leaving 8 bases between the germline ends. The CDR3 is 15 residues long. Germline values: CDR1 SEHNR, CDR2 FQNEAQ (reference sequence).

This chain links TRBV7-9 with TRBJ1-2, with D perhaps TRBD1 (5 bases). V dropped 2 bases and J dropped 2 bases, with 12 bases sitting between them. The CDR3 is 15 residues long. In germline, CDR1 is SEHNR, CDR2 FQNEAQ (reference sequence). CDR3 loop: CASSLSGRANYGYTF. The CDR3 nucleotides read TGTGCCAGCAGCTTATCCGGCAGGGCCAACTATGGCTACACCTTC.

This clonotype occurred many times. The J gene is TRBJ2-5, the V gene TRBV20-1; a weak D match, TRBD2 (5 bases). Germline CDR1 is DFQATT and CDR2 is SNEGSKA (reference sequence). Trimming shortened V by 3 bases and J by 5 bases, and 13 bases separated the two germline ends. The CDR3 length is 13 residues. The CDR3 bases are TGCAGTGCTAGCGGTGCCCGCGGGGAGACCCAGTACTTC. Translated: CSASGARGETQYF.

This clonotype was seen a handful of times. This chain uses TRBV12-3 or TRBV12-4 with TRBJ2-1; D might be TRBD1 or TRBD2, each matching 5 bases. V lost 6 bases and J lost 6, with 12 bases in between. The CDR3 consists of 13 residues. The CDR3 DNA is TGTGCCAGCAGCCCGGGACGGACCAATGAGCAGTTCTTC. Translation gives CASSPGRTNEQFF.

This clonotype was observed at least ten times. The chain recombines TRBV28 with TRBJ1-5; the D gene is possibly TRBD1 (5 bases). The CDR3 is made up of 17 amino acids. Deletions cut 6 bases from V and 0 bases from J, with 18 bases between. Germline V gene lookup returns CDR1 MDHEN and CDR2 SYDVKM. The CDR3 region has the DNA TGTGCCAGCAGCATACAACGGGGCTCTATTAGCAATCAGCCCCAGCATTTT. It is translated as CASSIQRGSISNQPQHF.

There are a few counts of this clonotype. CDR3: CATSGGPRPGGSYYEQYF. DNA for the CDR3: TGTGCCACCAGCGGCGGCCCCCGGCCAGGGGGTTCTTACTACGAGCAGTACTTC. This chain joins TRBV15 and TRBJ2-7; 7 bases align to TRBD1. There are 18 residues in the CDR3. Germline CDR1 is LNHNV and CDR2 is YYDKDF (reference sequence). The junction had 19 bases not matched to a gene; V was cut back by 5 bases and J by 3 bases.

Points on this clonotype: A much more abundant neighbour one base away suggests this may be a read error. This chain connects TRBV11-1 to TRBJ2-5; D gene ambiguous. V was clipped by 4 bases and J by 2 bases, with 11 bases between them. This CDR3 comprises 14 residues. CDR1 is SGHAT and CDR2 is FQDESV in the germline V gene (reference sequence). The CDR3 spells CASSSLVGQETQYF. The CDR3 coding sequence is TGTGCCAGCAGCTCGCTAGTGGGGCAAGAGACCCAGTACTTC.

This clonotype was seen repeatedly, ten times or more. The chain recombines TRBV28 with TRBJ2-5; D may be TRBD1 (6 bases). CDR1 is MDHEN and CDR2 is SYDVKM in the germline V gene. Between the trimmed V and J ends, which lost 6 bases and 5 bases, there was a span of 13 bases. This CDR3 has 13 residues. CDR3 sequence (DNA): TGTGCCAGCAGCCACAGGGTGGGGGAGACCCAGTACTTC. Encoded protein: CASSHRVGETQYF.

This clonotype was seen only a few times. The V gene is TRBV7-2, the J gene TRBJ2-2, with TRBD2 identical over 10 bases. Germline CDR1 and CDR2: SGHTA and FQGNSA. V dropped 5 bases and J dropped 6; count of bases not matched to a gene: 9. The CDR3 totals 16 residues. CDR3 in DNA: TGTGCCAGCAGCCGTCCTAGCGGGAGTTGGGCCGGGGAGCTGTTTTTT. As protein: CASSRPSGSWAGELFF.

The chain is built from TRBV19 and TRBJ2-7; 11 positions match TRBD2. V trimming: 5 bases; J trimming: 4 bases; junction bases outside the gene matches: 13. Germline loops: CDR1 LNHDA, CDR2 SQIVND (reference sequence). There are 17 residues in the CDR3. CDR3 in amino acids: CASSPHSLTSGVYEQYF. In nucleotides, the CDR3 is TGTGCCAGTAGTCCTCACTCATTGACTAGCGGGGTGTACGAGCAGTACTTC.

The chain employs TRBV20-1 and TRBJ2-7; tentatively, D is TRBD1 (6 bases). The V end was cut by 3 bases, the J end by 3 bases, with 9 bases between. Per germline, CDR1 DFQATT and CDR2 SNEGSKA (reference sequence). This CDR3 comprises 12 residues. CDR3 DNA: TGCAGTGCTAGTGGGGACAACTACGAGCAGTACTTC. As protein: CSASGDNYEQYF.

The genes are TRBV28 and TRBJ2-6; tentatively, D is TRBD1 (5 bases). V was cut by 6 bases and J by 0 bases, with 12 bases left in between. CDR1 is MDHEN and CDR2 is SYDVKM in the germline V gene. The CDR3 has 16 residues. The CDR3 protein is CASRLTADSGANVLTF. CDR3 sequence (DNA): TGTGCCAGCAGGTTGACAGCCGACTCTGGGGCCAACGTCCTGACTTTC.

This clonotype was seen at least ten times. The CDR3 loop is CASSTGQNTGELFF. The CDR3 bases are TGCGCCAGCAGCACGGGACAGAACACCGGGGAGCTGTTTTTT. This sequence joins TRBV5-1 and TRBJ2-2; possible D gene TRBD1, 6 bases. Trimming shortened V by 4 bases and J by 1 base, and 8 bases separated the two germline ends. Germline CDR1 is SGHRS and CDR2 is YFSETQ. The CDR3 extends over 14 amino acids.

This clonotype was recorded at least ten times. V and J are TRBV28 and TRBJ2-7; D unclear. The length of the CDR3 is 12 residues. CDR1 and CDR2 from the germline V gene are MDHEN and SYDVKM. V was trimmed by 4 bases and J by 1 base, leaving 5 bases between them. The DNA for the CDR3 is TGTGCCAGCAGTTACGGGTCCTACGAGCAGTACTTC. Protein sequence: CASSYGSYEQYF.

This clonotype was observed once. V usage is TRBV11-2 and J usage is TRBJ1-3; D not resolved. Germline V CDR1 and CDR2: SGHAT, FQNNGV. CDR3 length equals 15 residues. The V end was cut by 0 bases, the J end by 4 bases, with 10 bases between. The CDR3 sequence: CASSLDAPSGNTIYF. Written as DNA, the CDR3 is TGTGCCAGCAGCTTAGATGCGCCGTCCGGAAACACCATATATTTT.

A note on this clonotype: In this CDR3 the conserved last residue, phenylalanine or tryptophan, is missing, so a read error is likely. The V and J genes are TRBV5-5 and TRBJ1-2; D is perhaps TRBD1 (6 bases). CDR3 size: 16 residues. Deletions cut 4 bases from V and 0 bases from J, with 16 bases between. Germline V gives CDR1 SGHKS, CDR2 YYEKEE (reference sequence). The CDR3 protein is CASSRSWTDSNYGYTS. The CDR3 DNA is TGTGCCAGCAGCCGGTCTTGGACAGATTCTAACTATGGCTACACCTCC.

The sample holds a few counts of this clonotype. The rearrangement uses TRBV13 and TRBJ1-4, with D possibly matching TRBD1 (5 bases). Trimming left V 5 bases short and J 8 bases short, with 15 bases between. This CDR3 spans 14 amino acids. The germline CDR1 and CDR2 sequences are PRHDT and FYEKMQ (reference sequence). The CDR3 loop reads CASSPRGVSEKLFF. The CDR3 bases are TGTGCCAGCAGCCCCCGGGGCGTAAGCGAAAAACTGTTTTTT.

This clonotype has a handful of counts. The chain joins TRBV7-9 to TRBJ2-5, with 8 bases aligning to TRBD1. The ends lost 5 bases at V and 1 base at J; junction bases unmatched: 6. This CDR3 spans 15 amino acids. Germline-derived CDR1 and CDR2 are SEHNR and FQNEAQ (reference sequence). CDR3 amino acids: CASSPRQGSQETQYF. CDR3 sequence (DNA): TGTGCCAGCAGCCCTAGACAGGGGAGCCAAGAGACCCAGTACTTC.

The chain employs TRBV6-1 and TRBJ2-7; D unresolved. Germline lookup yields CDR1 MNHNS and CDR2 SASEGT. V was pared by 6 bases and J by 5 bases, with 11 bases between. This CDR3 contains 12 residues. As DNA, the CDR3 is TGTGCCAGCAGCCATTCTTACGACGAGCAGTACTTC. Translated, it gives CASSHSYDEQYF.

This sequence joins TRBV7-2 and TRBJ1-2; no clear D. V was trimmed by 2 bases and J by 2 bases, leaving 15 bases between them. The CDR3 extends over 16 amino acids. The V gene's germline CDR1 is SGHTA and CDR2 FQGNSA. The CDR3 region is CASSLRTSSLNYGYTF. The CDR3 nucleotides read TGTGCCAGCAGCTTAAGGACTAGCTCCCTCAACTATGGCTACACCTTC. The full variable domain, completed using reference TRBV7-2 and TRBJ1-2, is GAGVSQSPSNKVTEKGKDVELRCDPISGHTALYWYRQSLGQGLEFLIYFQGNSAPDKSGLPSDRFSAERTGGSVSTLTIQRTQQEDSAVYLCASSLRTSSLNYGYTFGSGTRLTVV.

This clonotype was counted only a few times. This rearrangement joins TRBV20-1 to TRBJ1-1, with 8 bases aligning to TRBD1. This CDR3 comprises 15 residues. Unmatched junction bases numbered 7, after V lost 2 bases and J lost 2 bases. CDR1 is DFQATT and CDR2 is SNEGSKA in the germline V gene (reference sequence). In DNA form, the CDR3 reads TGCAGTGCTAGACGGACAGGGATGGGTAACACTGAAGCTTTCTTT. Amino acids: CSARRTGMGNTEAFF.

This clonotype was detected only a few times. The rearrangement links TRBV20-1 to TRBJ2-5, with unresolved D. In germline, CDR1 is DFQATT, CDR2 SNEGSKA (reference sequence). The length of the CDR3 is 14 residues. CDR3 nucleotide sequence: TGCACCCGCGCGGTTTACCTAGTTTTGGAGACCCAGTACTTC. This gives the protein CTRAVYLVLETQYF.

This clonotype occurred many times. J is TRBJ2-7 and V is TRBV20-1; D call uncertain. V lost 0 bases to trimming and J lost 3 bases, with 6 bases between them. This CDR3 is 12 amino acids long. Germline V gene lookup returns CDR1 DFQATT and CDR2 SNEGSKA (reference sequence). In DNA, the CDR3 is TGCAGTGCTAGAGAGAACAGCTACGAGCAGTACTTC. Amino acids: CSARENSYEQYF.

The chain combines TRBV28 with TRBJ2-4; D is perhaps TRBD1 or TRBD2 (5 bases each). Germline lookup yields CDR1 MDHEN and CDR2 SYDVKM. The CDR3 extends over 15 amino acids. V lost 4 bases and J 9 bases, leaving 19 bases between the germline ends. In nucleotides, the CDR3 is TGTGCCAGCAGTTCCGGGACGGCCTCAGGAGGCATTCAGTACTTC. This encodes CASSSGTASGGIQYF.